The clone carrying this T cell receptor (beta chain) was counted only a few times. The antigen is unknown. This entry comes from a study of T cells in localized non-small cell lung cancer. General study results and limits: Among blood samples, higher T cell density accompanied longer overall survival. Sequence data derive from only one tumor region, so heterogeneity remains possible. Highest T cell clonality was seen in uninvolved adjacent lung, surpassing that measured in tumor. Adjacent lung tissue had a median roughly 52 of the top 100 clones found in the tumor.

J was trimmed by 1 base and V by 4 bases; bases with no gene match: 9. Germline V gene sequence: CDR1 SQVTM, CDR2 ANQGSEA. This CDR3 is built from 16 residues. Sequenced by immunoSEQ multiplex PCR; TCRdb stores in-frame clones only, minus some. The data hold just under 2,000 clones, with about 22% observed a single time. This chain uses TRBV29-1 with TRBJ1-5; TRBD1 matches 8 bases. The sequencing here drew on lung tumor tissue, taken before any cancer treatment. The receptor was isolated from a woman aged 35-70 years with stage I lung adenocarcinoma. CDR3 DNA: TGCAGCGTTGTTTGGGACAGGACGGGGAGCAATCAGCCCCAGCATTTT. It codes for CSVVWDRTGSNQPQHF.